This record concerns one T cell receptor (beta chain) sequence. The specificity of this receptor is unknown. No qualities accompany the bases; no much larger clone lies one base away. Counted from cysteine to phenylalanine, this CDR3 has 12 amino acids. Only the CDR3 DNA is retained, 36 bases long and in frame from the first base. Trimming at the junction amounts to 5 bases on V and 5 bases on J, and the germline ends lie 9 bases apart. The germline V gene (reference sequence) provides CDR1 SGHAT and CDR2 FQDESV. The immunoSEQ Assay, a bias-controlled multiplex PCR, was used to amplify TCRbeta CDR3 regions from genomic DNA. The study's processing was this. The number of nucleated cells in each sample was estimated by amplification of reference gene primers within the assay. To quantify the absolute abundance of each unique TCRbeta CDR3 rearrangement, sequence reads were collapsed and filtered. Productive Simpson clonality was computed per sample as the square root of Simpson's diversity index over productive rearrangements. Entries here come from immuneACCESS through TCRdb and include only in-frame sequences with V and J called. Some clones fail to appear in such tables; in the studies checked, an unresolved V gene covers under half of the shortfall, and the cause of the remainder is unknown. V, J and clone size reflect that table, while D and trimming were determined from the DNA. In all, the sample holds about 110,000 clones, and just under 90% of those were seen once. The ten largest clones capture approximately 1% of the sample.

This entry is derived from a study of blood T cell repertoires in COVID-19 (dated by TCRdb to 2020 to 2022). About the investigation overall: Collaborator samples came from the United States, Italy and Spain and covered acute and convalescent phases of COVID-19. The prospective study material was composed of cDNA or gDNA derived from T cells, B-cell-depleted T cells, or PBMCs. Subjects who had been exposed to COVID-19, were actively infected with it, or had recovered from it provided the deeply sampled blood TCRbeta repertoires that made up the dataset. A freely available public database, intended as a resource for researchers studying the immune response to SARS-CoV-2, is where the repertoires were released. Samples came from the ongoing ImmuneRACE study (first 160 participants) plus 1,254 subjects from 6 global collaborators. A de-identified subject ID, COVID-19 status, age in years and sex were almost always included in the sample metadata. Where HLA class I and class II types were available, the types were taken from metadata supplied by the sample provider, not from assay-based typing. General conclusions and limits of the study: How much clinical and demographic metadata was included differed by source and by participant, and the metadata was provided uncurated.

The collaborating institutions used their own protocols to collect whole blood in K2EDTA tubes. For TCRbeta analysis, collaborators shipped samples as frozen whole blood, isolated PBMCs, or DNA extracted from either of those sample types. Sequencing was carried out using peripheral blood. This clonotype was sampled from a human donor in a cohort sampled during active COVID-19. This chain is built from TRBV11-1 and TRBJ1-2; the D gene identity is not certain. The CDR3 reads CASSPTFYGYTF. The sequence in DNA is TGTGCCAGCAGCCCTACTTTTTATGGCTACACCTTC.